This T cell receptor beta chain was found in a study of cytomegalovirus exposure and HLA in healthy donors. Note on this clone: The antigen remains unidentified.

General study results and limits: Presence/absence results assume similar sequencing depth per donor, which may not hold. What a later analysis reportedly showed was that an Asian-associated ancestry cluster had fewer N-insertions than the approximately 670-donor mean.

With 60 Vbeta and 13 Jbeta primers, the PCR was carried out. Repertoires were generated with immunoSEQ multiplex PCR, while TCRdb's copy carries only in-frame clones and drops some. The sample comprises some 180,000 clones, 80% of which are singletons, and 1.5% to 2% rests with the top ten. Germline CDR1 reads SGHTA; CDR2 reads FQGNSA. The CDR3 loop spans 13 amino acids. V shed 8 bases and J 4 bases; nucleotides not matched to a gene: 6. All the people who gave samples were healthy bone marrow donors. This clonotype was sampled from a woman under 40 in good health and CMV-seronegative. The sample consisted of PBMCs. The rearrangement uses TRBV7-2 and TRBJ1-2, with 8 bases aligning to TRBD1. The CDR3 DNA reads TGTGCCAGCGGACCGGGACAGGTCTATGGCTACACCTTC. Translation gives CASGPGQVYGYTF.